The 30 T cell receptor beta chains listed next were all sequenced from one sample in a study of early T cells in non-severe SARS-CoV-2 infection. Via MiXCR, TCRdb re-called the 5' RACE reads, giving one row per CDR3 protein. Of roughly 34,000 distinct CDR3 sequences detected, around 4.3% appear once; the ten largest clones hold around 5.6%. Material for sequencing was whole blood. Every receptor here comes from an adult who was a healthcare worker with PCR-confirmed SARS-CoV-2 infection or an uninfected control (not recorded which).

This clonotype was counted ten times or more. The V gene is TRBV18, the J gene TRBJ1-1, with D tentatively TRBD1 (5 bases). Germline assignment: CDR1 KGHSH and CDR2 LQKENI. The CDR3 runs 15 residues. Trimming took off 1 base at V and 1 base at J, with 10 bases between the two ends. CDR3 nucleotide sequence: TGTGCCAGCTCACCACGGGCGGGGGAGAACACTGAAGCTTTCTTT. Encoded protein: CASSPRAGENTEAFF.

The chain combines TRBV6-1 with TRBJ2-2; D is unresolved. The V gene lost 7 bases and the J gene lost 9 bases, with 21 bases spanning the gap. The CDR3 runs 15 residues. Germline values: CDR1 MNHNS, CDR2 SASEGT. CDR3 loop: CASTPVERPSRELFF. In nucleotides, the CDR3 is TGTGCCAGCACCCCGGTTGAGAGACCCTCCAGGGAGCTGTTTTTT.

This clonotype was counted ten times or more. CDR3 sequence: CSASGTANYGYTF. The CDR3 DNA reads TGCAGTGCTAGCGGGACAGCTAACTATGGCTACACCTTC. This sequence joins TRBV20-1 and TRBJ1-2; 7 positions match TRBD1. CDR1 and CDR2 (germline): DFQATT, SNEGSKA (reference sequence). The CDR3 is 13 amino acids. Trimming removed 3 bases from V and 0 bases from J; junction bases left unmatched: 1.

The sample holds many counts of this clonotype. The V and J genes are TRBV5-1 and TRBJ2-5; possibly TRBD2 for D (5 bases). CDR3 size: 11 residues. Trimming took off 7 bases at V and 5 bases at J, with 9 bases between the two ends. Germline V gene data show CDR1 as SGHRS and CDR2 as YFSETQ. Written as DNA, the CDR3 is TGCGCCAGCGCGGAGGAGGAGACCCAGTACTTC. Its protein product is CASAEEETQYF.

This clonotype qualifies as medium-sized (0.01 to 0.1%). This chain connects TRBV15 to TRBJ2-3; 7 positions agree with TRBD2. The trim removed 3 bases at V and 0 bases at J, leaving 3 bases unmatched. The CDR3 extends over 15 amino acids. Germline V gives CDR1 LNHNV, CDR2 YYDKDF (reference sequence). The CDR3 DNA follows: TGTGCCACCAGCAGGGGGGAGGGGAGCACAGATACGCAGTATTTT. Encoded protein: CATSRGEGSTDTQYF.

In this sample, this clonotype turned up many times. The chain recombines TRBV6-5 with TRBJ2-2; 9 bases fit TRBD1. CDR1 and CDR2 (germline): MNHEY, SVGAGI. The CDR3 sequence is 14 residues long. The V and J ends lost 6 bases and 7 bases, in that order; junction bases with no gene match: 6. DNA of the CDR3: TGTGCCAGCAGATTCGGACAGGGGAGCGGGGAGCTGTTTTTT. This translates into CASRFGQGSGELFF.

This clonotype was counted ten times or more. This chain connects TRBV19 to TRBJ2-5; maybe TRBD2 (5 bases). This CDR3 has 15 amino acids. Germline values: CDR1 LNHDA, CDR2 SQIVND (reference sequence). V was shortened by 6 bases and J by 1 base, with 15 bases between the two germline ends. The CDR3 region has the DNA TGTGCCAGTAGAAGCCGGGATTTCGGCCAAGAGACCCAGTACTTC. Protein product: CASRSRDFGQETQYF.

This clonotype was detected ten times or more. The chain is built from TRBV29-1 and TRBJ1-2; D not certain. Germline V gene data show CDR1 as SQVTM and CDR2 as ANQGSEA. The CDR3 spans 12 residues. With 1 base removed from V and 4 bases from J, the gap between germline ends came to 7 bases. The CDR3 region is CSVEGNAYGYTF. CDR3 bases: TGCAGCGTTGAAGGGAATGCCTATGGCTACACCTTC.

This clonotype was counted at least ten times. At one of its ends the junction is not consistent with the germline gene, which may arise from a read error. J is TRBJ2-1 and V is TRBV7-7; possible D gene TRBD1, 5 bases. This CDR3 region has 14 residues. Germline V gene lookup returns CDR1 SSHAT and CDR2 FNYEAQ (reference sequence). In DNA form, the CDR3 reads TGTGCTAGCAGCTTAGGGCAGGGTTCGCATGAGCAGTTCTTC. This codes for CASSLGQGSHEQFF. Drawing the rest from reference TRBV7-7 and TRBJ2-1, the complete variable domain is GAGVSQSPRYKVTKRGQDVTLRCDPISSHATLYWYQQALGQGPEFLTYFNYEAQPDKSGLPSDRFSAERPEGSISTLTIQRTEQRDSAMYRCASSLGQGSHEQFFGPGTRLTVL.

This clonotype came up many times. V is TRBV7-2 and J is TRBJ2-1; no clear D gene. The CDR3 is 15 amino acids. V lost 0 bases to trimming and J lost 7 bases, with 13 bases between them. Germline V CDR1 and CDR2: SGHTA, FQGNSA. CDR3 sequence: CASSLAWARRNEQFF. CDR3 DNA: TGTGCCAGCAGCTTAGCGTGGGCTCGTAGGAATGAGCAGTTCTTC. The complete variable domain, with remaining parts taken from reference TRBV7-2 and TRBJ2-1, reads GAGVSQSPSNKVTEKGKDVELRCDPISGHTALYWYRQSLGQGLEFLIYFQGNSAPDKSGLPSDRFSAERTGGSVSTLTIQRTQQEDSAVYLCASSLAWARRNEQFFGPGTRLTVL.

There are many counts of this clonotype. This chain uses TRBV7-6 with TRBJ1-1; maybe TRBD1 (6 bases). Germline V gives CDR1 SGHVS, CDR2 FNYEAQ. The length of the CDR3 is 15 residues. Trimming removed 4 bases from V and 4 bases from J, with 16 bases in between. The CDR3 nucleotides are TGTGCCAGCAGCTCCCAGCCGACAGGTCCCACTGAAGCTTTCTTT. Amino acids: CASSSQPTGPTEAFF.

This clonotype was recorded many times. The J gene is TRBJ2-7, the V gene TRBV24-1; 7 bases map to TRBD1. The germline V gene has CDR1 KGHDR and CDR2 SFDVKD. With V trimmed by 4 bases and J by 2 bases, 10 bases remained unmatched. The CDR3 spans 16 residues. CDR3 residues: CATSDASSDRTYEQYF. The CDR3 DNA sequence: TGTGCCACCAGTGACGCAAGCTCGGACAGGACCTACGAGCAGTACTTC.

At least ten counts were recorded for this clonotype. DNA for the CDR3: TGCAGTGCTAACAGGGGAGGACAGCCCCAGCATTTT. Translation: CSANRGGQPQHF. The chain uses TRBV20-1 and TRBJ1-5; TRBD1 matches at 7 bases. The junction had 4 bases not matched to a gene; V was cut back by 4 bases and J by 7 bases. The germline gives CDR1 DFQATT, CDR2 SNEGSKA (reference sequence). The CDR3 is 12 residues long.

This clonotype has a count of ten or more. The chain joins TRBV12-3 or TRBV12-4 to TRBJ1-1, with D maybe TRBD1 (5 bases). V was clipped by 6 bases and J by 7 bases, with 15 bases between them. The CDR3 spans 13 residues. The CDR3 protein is CASSDRGLGEAFF. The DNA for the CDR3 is TGTGCCAGCAGCGACAGAGGCCTGGGTGAAGCTTTCTTT.

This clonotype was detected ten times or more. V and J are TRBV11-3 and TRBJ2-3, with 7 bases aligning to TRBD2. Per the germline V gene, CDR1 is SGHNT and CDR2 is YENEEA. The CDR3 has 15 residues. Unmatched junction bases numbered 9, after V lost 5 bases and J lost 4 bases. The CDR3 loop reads CASSLREAVADTQYF. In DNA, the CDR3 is TGTGCCAGCAGCCTACGGGAGGCAGTCGCAGATACGCAGTATTTT.

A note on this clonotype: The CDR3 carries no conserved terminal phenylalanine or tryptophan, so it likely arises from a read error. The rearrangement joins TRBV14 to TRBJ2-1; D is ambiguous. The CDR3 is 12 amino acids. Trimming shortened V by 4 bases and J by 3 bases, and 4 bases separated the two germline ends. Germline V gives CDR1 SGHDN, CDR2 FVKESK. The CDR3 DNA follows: TGTGCCAGCAGCCCAGGCTACAATGAGCAGTTCTCC. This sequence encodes CASSPGYNEQFS.

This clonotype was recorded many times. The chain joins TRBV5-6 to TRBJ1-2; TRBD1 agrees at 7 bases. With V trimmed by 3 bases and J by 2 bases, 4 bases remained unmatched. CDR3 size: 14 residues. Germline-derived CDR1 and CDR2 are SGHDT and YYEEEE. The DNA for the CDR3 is TGTGCCAGCAGCTGGGGGACAGAGAACTATGGCTACACCTTC. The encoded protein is CASSWGTENYGYTF.

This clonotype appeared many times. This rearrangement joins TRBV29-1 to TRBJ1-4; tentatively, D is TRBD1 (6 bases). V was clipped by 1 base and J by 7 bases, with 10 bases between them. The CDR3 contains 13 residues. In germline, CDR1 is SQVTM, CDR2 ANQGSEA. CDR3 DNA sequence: TGCAGCGTTGAAGTGACAGGCTCTGAAAAACTGTTTTTT. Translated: CSVEVTGSEKLFF. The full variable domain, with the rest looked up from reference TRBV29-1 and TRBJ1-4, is SAVISQKPSRDICQRGTSLTIQCQVDSQVTMMFWYRQQPGQSLTLIATANQGSEATYESGFVIDKFPISRPNLTFSTLTVSNMSPEDSSIYLCSVEVTGSEKLFFGSGTQLSVL.

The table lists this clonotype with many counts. CDR3 protein: CASSFPRVVDVGANVLTF. In nucleotides, the CDR3 is TGCGCCAGCAGCTTCCCCAGGGTAGTAGATGTTGGGGCCAACGTCCTGACTTTC. The V call is TRBV5-1, the J call TRBJ2-6; TRBD1 is a possible D gene (5 bases). This CDR3 spans 18 amino acids. V lost 2 bases and J 3 bases, leaving 18 bases between the germline ends. CDR1 SGHRS and CDR2 YFSETQ come from the germline V gene.

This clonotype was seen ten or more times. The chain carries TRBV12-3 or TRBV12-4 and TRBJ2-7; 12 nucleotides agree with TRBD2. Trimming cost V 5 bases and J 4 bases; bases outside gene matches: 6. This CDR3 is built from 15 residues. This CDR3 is CASSPASGRGYEQYF. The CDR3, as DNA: TGTGCCAGCAGTCCAGCTAGCGGGAGGGGATACGAGCAGTACTTC.

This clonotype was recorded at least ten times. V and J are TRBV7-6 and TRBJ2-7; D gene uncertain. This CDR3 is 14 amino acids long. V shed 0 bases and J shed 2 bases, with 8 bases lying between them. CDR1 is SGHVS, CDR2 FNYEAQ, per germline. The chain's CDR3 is CASSLAWQTYEQYF. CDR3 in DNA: TGTGCCAGCAGCTTAGCTTGGCAGACCTACGAGCAGTACTTC.

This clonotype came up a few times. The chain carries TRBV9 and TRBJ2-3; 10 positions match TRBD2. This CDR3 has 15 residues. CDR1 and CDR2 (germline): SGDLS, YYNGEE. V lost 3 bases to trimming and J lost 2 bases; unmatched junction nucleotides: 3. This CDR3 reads CASSGSGGDTDTQYF. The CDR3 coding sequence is TGTGCCAGCAGCGGAAGCGGGGGGGACACAGATACGCAGTATTTT. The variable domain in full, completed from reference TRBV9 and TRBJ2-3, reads DSGVTQTPKHLITATGQRVTLRCSPRSGDLSVYWYQQSLDQGLQFLIQYYNGEERAKGNILERFSAQQFPDLHSELNLSSLELGDSALYFCASSGSGGDTDTQYFGPGTRLTVL.

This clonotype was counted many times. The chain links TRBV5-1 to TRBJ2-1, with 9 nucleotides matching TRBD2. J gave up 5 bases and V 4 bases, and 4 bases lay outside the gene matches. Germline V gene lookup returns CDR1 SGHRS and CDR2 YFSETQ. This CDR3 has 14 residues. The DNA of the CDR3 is TGCGCCAGCAGCGGCCTAGCGGGGCACAATGAGCAGTTCTTC. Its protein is CASSGLAGHNEQFF.

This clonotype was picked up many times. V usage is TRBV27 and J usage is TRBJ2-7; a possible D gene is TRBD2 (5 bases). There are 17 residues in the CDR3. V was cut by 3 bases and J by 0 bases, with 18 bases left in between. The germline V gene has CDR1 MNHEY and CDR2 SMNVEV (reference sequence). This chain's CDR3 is CASSFLQGTGSSYEQYF. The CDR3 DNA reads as TGTGCCAGCAGTTTCCTCCAAGGTACGGGGAGCTCCTACGAGCAGTACTTC.

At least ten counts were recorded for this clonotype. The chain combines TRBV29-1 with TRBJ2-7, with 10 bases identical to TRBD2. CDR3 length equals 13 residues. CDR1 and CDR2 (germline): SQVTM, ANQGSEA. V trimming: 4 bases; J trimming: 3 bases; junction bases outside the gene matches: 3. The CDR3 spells CSVAGLAVYEQYF. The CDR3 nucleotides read TGCAGCGTTGCCGGACTAGCGGTCTACGAGCAGTACTTC.

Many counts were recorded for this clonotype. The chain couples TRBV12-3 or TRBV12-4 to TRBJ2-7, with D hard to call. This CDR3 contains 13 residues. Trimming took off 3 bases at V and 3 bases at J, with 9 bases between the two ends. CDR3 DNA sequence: TGTGCCAGCAGTTTCCTGGGGAACTACGAGCAGTACTTC. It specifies CASSFLGNYEQYF.

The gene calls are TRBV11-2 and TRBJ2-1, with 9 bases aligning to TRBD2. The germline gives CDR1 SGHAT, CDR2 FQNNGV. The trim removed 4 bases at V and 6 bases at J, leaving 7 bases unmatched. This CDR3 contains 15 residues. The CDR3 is CASSSIAGARNEQFF. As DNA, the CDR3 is TGTGCCAGCAGCTCTATAGCGGGAGCTCGCAATGAGCAGTTCTTC.

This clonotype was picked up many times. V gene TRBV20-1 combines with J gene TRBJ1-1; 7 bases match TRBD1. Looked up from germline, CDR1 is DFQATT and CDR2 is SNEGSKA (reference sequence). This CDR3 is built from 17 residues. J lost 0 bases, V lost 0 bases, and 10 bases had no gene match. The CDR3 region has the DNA TGCAGTGCTAGAGACCGACTGGTGGGGACAGTGAACACTGAAGCTTTCTTT. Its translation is CSARDRLVGTVNTEAFF.

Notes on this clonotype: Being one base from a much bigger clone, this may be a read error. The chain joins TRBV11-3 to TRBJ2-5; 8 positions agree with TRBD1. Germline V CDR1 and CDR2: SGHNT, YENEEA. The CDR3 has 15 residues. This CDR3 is CASGLGGQGEETQYF. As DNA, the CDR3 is TGTGCCAGCGGCTTAGGCGGACAGGGAGAAGAGACCCAGTACTTC.

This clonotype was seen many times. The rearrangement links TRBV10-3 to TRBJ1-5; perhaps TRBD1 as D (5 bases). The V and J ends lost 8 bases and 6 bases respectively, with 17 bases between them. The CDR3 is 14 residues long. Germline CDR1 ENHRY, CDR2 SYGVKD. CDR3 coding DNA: TGTGCCATCGGGCCCCGGGGGTCGGGTCAGCCCCAGCATTTT. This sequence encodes CAIGPRGSGQPQHF.